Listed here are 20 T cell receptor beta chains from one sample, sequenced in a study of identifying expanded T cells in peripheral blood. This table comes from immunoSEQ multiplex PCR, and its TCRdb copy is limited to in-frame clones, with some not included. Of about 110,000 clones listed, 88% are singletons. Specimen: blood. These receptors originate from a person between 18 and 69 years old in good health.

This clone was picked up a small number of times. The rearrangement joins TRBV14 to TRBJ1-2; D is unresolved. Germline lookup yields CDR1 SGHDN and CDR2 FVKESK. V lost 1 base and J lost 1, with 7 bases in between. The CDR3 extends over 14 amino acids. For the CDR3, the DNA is TGTGCCAGCAGCCAAGGTCGGGGTAACTATGGCTACACCTTC. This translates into CASSQGRGNYGYTF.

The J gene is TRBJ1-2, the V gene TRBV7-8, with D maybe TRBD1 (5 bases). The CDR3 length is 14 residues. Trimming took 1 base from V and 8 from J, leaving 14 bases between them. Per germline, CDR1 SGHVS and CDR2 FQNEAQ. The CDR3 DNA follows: TGTGCCAGCAGCTTAGAACAGGAGGGCCGAGGCTACACCTTC. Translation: CASSLEQEGRGYTF.

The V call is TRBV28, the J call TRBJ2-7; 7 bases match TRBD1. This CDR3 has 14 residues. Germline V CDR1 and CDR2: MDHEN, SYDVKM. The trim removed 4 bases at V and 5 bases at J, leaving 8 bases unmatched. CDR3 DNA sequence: TGTGCCAGCAGTTCGACAGGGTCTGGGAACGAGCAGTACTTC. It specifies CASSSTGSGNEQYF.

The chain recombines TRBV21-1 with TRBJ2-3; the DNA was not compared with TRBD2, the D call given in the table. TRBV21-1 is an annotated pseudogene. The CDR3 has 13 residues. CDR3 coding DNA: TGTGCCAGCAGCTGGGGGGGGGAAGATACGCAGTATTTT. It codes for CASSWGGEDTQYF.

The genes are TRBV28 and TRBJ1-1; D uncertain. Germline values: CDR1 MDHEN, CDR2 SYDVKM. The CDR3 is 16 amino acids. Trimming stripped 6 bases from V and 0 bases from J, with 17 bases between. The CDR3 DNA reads TGTGCCAGCAGACAATCCCCGCTCTTAATGAACACTGAAGCTTTCTTT. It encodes CASRQSPLLMNTEAFF.

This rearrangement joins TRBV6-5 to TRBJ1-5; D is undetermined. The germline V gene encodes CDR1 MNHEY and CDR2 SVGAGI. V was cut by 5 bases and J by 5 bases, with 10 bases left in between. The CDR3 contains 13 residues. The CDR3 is CASSPAEHQPQHF. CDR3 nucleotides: TGTGCCAGCAGTCCCGCCGAGCATCAGCCCCAGCATTTT.

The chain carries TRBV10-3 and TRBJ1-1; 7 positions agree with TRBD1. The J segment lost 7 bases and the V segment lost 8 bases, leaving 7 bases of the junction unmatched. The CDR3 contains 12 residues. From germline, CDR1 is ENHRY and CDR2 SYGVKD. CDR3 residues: CAIGTEAIEAFF. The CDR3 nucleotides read TGTGCCATCGGGACAGAGGCGATTGAAGCTTTCTTT.

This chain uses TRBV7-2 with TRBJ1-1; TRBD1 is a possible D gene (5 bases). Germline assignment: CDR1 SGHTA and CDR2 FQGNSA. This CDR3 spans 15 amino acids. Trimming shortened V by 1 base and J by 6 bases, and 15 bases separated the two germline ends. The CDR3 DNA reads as TGTGCCAGCAGCTTAGAGGTGGGACTTAGGGCTGAAGCTTTCTTT. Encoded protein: CASSLEVGLRAEAFF.

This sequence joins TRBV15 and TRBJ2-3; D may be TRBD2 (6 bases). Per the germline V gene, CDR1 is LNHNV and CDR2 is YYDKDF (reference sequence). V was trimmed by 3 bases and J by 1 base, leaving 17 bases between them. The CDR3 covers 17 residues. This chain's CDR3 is CATSSSLGASGTDTQYF. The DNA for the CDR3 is TGTGCCACCAGCAGTTCCCTTGGGGCTAGCGGCACAGATACGCAGTATTTT.

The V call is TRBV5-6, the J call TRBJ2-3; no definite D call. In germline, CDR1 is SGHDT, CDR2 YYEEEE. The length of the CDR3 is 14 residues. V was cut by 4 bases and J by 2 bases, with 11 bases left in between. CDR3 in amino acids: CASSVLVLTDTQYF. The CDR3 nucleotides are TGTGCCAGCAGCGTCCTGGTACTCACAGATACGCAGTATTTT.

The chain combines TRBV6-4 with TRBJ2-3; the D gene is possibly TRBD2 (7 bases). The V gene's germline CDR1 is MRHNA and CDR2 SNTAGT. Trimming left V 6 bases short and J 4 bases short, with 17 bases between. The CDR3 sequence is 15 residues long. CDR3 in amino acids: CASSLLAAGADTQYF. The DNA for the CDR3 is TGTGCCAGCAGCCTCCTAGCGGCAGGGGCAGATACGCAGTATTTT.

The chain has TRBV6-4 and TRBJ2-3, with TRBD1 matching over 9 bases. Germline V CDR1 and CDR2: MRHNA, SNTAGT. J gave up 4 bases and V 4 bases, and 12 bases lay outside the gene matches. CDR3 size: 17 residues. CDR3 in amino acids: CASSVQAGTGWADTQYF. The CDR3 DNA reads TGTGCCAGCAGTGTGCAAGCCGGGACAGGGTGGGCAGATACGCAGTATTTT.

CDR3 sequence reads: CASTDHGYGYTF. The CDR3, as DNA: TGTGCCAGCACCGATCACGGCTATGGCTACACCTTC. The V call is TRBV9, the J call TRBJ1-2; D is unclear. CDR1 and CDR2 from the germline V gene are SGDLS and YYNGEE. There are 12 residues in the CDR3. V lost 6 bases to trimming and J lost 4 bases, with 10 bases between them.

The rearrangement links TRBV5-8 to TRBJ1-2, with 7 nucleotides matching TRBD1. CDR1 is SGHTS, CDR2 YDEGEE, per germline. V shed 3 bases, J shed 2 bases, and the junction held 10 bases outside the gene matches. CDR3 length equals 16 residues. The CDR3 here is CASSWGGETGNYGYTF. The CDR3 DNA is TGTGCCAGCAGCTGGGGGGGTGAGACAGGGAACTATGGCTACACCTTC.

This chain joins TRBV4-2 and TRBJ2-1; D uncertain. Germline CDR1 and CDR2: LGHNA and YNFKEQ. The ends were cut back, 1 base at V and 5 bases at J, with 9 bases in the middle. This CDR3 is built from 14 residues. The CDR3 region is CASSQATPDNEQFF. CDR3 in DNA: TGTGCCAGCAGCCAAGCTACTCCAGACAATGAGCAGTTCTTC.

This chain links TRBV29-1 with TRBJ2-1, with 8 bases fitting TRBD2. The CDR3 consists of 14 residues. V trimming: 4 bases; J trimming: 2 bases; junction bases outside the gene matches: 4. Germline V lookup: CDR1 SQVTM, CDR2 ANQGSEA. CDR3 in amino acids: CSVANSGAYNEQFF. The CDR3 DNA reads TGCAGCGTTGCAAATAGCGGGGCCTACAATGAGCAGTTCTTC.

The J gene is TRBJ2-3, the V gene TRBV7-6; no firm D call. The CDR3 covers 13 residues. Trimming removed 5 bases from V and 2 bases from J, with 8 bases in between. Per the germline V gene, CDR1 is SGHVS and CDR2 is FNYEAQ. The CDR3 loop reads CASSQLDTDTQYF. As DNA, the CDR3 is TGTGCCAGCAGCCAACTTGACACAGATACGCAGTATTTT.

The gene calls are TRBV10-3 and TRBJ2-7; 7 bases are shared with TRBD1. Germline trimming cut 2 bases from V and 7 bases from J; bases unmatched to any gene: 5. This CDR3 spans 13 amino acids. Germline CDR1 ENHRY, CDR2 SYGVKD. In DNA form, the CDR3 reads TGTGCCATCAGTGAGGACAGGGATAGGGAGCAGTACTTC. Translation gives CAISEDRDREQYF.

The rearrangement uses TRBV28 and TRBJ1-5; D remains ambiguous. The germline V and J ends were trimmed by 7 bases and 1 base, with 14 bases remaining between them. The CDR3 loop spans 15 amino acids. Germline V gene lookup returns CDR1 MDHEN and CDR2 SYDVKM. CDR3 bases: TGTGCCAGCACCACTGAGGGAGGGAGCAATCAGCCCCAGCATTTT. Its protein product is CASTTEGGSNQPQHF.

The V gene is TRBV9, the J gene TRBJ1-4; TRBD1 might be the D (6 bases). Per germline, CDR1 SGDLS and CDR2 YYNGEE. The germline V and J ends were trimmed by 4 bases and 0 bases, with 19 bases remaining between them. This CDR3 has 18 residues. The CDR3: CASSPQGETRATNEKLFF. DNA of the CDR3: TGTGCCAGCAGCCCACAGGGCGAAACGAGGGCAACTAATGAAAAACTGTTTTTT.